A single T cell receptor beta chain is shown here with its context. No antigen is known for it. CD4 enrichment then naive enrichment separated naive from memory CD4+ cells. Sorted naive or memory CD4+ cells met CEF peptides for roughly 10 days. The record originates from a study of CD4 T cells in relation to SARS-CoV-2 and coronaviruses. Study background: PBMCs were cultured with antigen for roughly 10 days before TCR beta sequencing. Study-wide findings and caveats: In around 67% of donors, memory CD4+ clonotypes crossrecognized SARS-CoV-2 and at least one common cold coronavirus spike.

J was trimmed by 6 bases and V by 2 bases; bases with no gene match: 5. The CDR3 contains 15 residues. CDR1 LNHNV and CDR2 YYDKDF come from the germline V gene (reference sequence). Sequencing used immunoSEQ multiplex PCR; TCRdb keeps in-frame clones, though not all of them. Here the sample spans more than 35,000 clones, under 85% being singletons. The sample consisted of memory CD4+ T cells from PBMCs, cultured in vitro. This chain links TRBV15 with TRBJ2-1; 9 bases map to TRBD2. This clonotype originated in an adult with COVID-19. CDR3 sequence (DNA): TGTGCCACCAGCAGACTAGCGGGATACGGCAATGAGCAGTTCTTC. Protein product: CATSRLAGYGNEQFF.